This TCR beta chain was sequenced for a study of cytomegalovirus exposure and HLA in healthy donors. The CDR3 contains 14 residues. Germline CDR1 LNHDA, CDR2 SQIVND (reference sequence). V was shortened by 6 bases and J by 4 bases, with 15 bases between the two germline ends. Both 60 Vbeta primers and 13 Jbeta primers went into the PCR. Here immunoSEQ multiplex PCR was the method, and the copy in TCRdb shows in-frame clones only, minus some. Among 65,000 to 85,000 clones, just over 85% were seen once, and the ten largest hold roughly 2%. The receptor was derived from a woman aged 25-40 years in good health and CMV-seronegative. The chain recombines TRBV19 with TRBJ2-5; possible D gene TRBD1, 6 bases. Sequencing input: PBMCs. The CDR3 reads CASRGALGGETQYF. In nucleotides, the CDR3 is TGTGCCAGTAGGGGGGCGCTAGGTGGAGAGACCCAGTACTTC.